A single sample is the source of the 22 T cell receptor beta chains below, sequenced in a study of cytomegalovirus exposure and HLA in healthy donors. The repertoire was sequenced with immunoSEQ multiplex PCR; TCRdb's copy has only in-frame clones and lacks some. The sample includes about 71,000 clones, over 90% seen only once; the top ten take about 0.93%. Input material: PBMCs. The receptor source for this set is a woman under 30 in good health and CMV-seronegative.

The V gene is TRBV19, the J gene TRBJ2-2, with 7 bases lining up with TRBD2. Looked up from germline, CDR1 is LNHDA and CDR2 is SQIVND (reference sequence). Germline trimming cut 7 bases from V and 6 bases from J; bases unmatched to any gene: 8. The CDR3 loop spans 14 amino acids. The CDR3 is CASKEGGPSGELFF. The CDR3 DNA follows: TGTGCCAGTAAGGAGGGAGGGCCCTCCGGGGAGCTGTTTTTT.

This chain joins TRBV19 and TRBJ1-2; D perhaps matches TRBD1 (5 bases). The CDR3 covers 14 residues. The ends were cut back, 6 bases at V and 6 bases at J, with 17 bases in the middle. Germline-derived CDR1 and CDR2 are LNHDA and SQIVND (reference sequence). The CDR3 spells CASSKQGGWDGYTF. CDR3 DNA sequence: TGTGCCAGTAGCAAGCAGGGAGGATGGGATGGCTACACCTTC. Full variable domain (missing parts from reference TRBV19 and TRBJ1-2): DGGITQSPKYLFRKEGQNVTLSCEQNLNHDAMYWYRQDPGQGLRLIYYSQIVNDFQKGDIAEGYSVSREKKESFPLTVTSAQKNPTAFYLCASSKQGGWDGYTFGSGTRLTVV.

The genes are TRBV6-4 and TRBJ1-2, with unresolved D. In germline, CDR1 is MRHNA, CDR2 SNTAGT. V lost 6 bases and J 8 bases, leaving 25 bases between the germline ends. The CDR3 consists of 16 residues. The CDR3 sequence is CASRLLLRRLAGGYTF. CDR3 bases: TGTGCCAGCAGACTCCTACTACGACGTCTGGCCGGCGGCTACACCTTC.

V is TRBV19 and J is TRBJ2-1, with 8 bases lining up with TRBD2. Per germline, CDR1 LNHDA and CDR2 SQIVND (reference sequence). The CDR3 covers 15 residues. Trimming at V came to 1 base and at J to 4 bases, leaving 3 bases not matched to a gene. This CDR3 reads CASSIAGGQYNEQFF. In nucleotides, the CDR3 is TGTGCCAGTAGTATAGCGGGGGGGCAGTACAATGAGCAGTTCTTC. The whole variable domain, remainder taken from reference TRBV19 and TRBJ2-1, is DGGITQSPKYLFRKEGQNVTLSCEQNLNHDAMYWYRQDPGQGLRLIYYSQIVNDFQKGDIAEGYSVSREKKESFPLTVTSAQKNPTAFYLCASSIAGGQYNEQFFGPGTRLTVL.

The chain is built from TRBV30 and TRBJ1-1, with 8 bases fitting TRBD1. Germline CDR1 GTSNPN, CDR2 SVGIG (reference sequence). V shed 2 bases and J 5 bases; nucleotides not matched to a gene: 7. This CDR3 contains 14 residues. DNA for the CDR3: TGTGCCTGGAGTCTGGACAGGGTGGGGACTGAAGCTTTCTTT. It translates to CAWSLDRVGTEAFF. The variable domain in full, with the rest retrieved from reference TRBV30 and TRBJ1-1, is SQTIHQWPATLVQPVGSPLSLECTVEGTSNPNLYWYRQAAGRGLQLLFYSVGIGQISSEVPQNLSASRPQDRQFILSSKKLLLSDSGFYLCAWSLDRVGTEAFFGQGTRLTVV.

V usage is TRBV7-9 and J usage is TRBJ2-6; D is undetermined. The length of the CDR3 is 17 residues. In germline, CDR1 is SEHNR, CDR2 FQNEAQ (reference sequence). Trimming took off 0 bases at V and 0 bases at J, with 9 bases between the two ends. The CDR3 bases are TGTGCCAGCAGCTTAGCAGTTAGTCTCTCTGGGGCCAACGTCCTGACTTTC. Its protein is CASSLAVSLSGANVLTF. Full variable domain (outside the CDR3, taken from reference TRBV7-9 and TRBJ2-6): DTGVSQNPRHKITKRGQNVTFRCDPISEHNRLYWYRQTLGQGPEFLTYFQNEAQLEKSRLLSDRFSAERPKGSFSTLEIQRTEQGDSAMYLCASSLAVSLSGANVLTFGAGSRLTVL.

Only one count was recorded for this clone. The chain joins TRBV2 to TRBJ1-2; a weak D match, TRBD1 (5 bases). Germline values: CDR1 SNHLY, CDR2 FYNNEI. The CDR3 sequence is 15 residues long. Trimming left V 0 bases short and J 1 base short, with 9 bases between. The CDR3 protein is CASSEAGTGNYGYTF. In nucleotides, the CDR3 is TGTGCCAGCAGTGAAGCGGGCACAGGTAACTATGGCTACACCTTC.

The rearrangement uses TRBV28 and TRBJ2-7; D unresolved. CDR3 length: 15 amino acids. Trimming pared 4 bases from V and 3 bases from J, leaving 16 bases between. Germline V gives CDR1 MDHEN, CDR2 SYDVKM. In DNA, the CDR3 is TGTGCCAGCAGTTCATCACAGATTCGAAACTACGAGCAGTACTTC. Its protein product is CASSSSQIRNYEQYF.

V usage is TRBV10-1 and J usage is TRBJ1-3, with TRBD1 matching 7 bases. The CDR3 has 16 residues. Trimming cost V 6 bases and J 4 bases; bases outside gene matches: 12. The germline gives CDR1 WNHNN, CDR2 SYGVQD (reference sequence). CDR3 sequence (DNA): TGCGCCAGCAGCCCAGGAACGGCGGGACAGGGAAACACCATATATTTT. It specifies CASSPGTAGQGNTIYF.

This chain joins TRBV4-2 and TRBJ2-3, with D unclear. CDR1 and CDR2 (germline): LGHNA, YNFKEQ. The CDR3 is made up of 14 amino acids. The V gene lost 0 bases and the J gene lost 1 base, with 5 bases spanning the gap. The CDR3 reads CASSQDSGTDTQYF. CDR3 nucleotides: TGTGCCAGCAGCCAAGATTCAGGCACAGATACGCAGTATTTT.

The gene calls are TRBV28 and TRBJ2-2, with D uncertain. This CDR3 comprises 14 residues. Germline V gene data show CDR1 as MDHEN and CDR2 as SYDVKM. Trimming pared 4 bases from V and 9 bases from J, leaving 15 bases between. The CDR3 protein is CASSSQEETRELFF. The CDR3 DNA reads as TGTGCCAGCAGTTCCCAGGAAGAGACCCGGGAGCTGTTTTTT.

The gene calls are TRBV6-1 and TRBJ2-3, with unresolved D. CDR3 length equals 16 residues. CDR1 is MNHNS and CDR2 is SASEGT in the germline V gene. V dropped 2 bases and J dropped 0 bases, with 12 bases sitting between them. CDR3 coding DNA: TGTGCCAGCAGTGAACGTCGCGGCGCTAGCACAGATACGCAGTATTTT. It codes for CASSERRGASTDTQYF.

The chain uses TRBV19 and TRBJ2-7, with 7 nucleotides matching TRBD1. This CDR3 has 13 amino acids. The germline V gene encodes CDR1 LNHDA and CDR2 SQIVND (reference sequence). V lost 5 bases to trimming and J lost 5 bases; unmatched junction nucleotides: 6. CDR3 DNA sequence: TGTGCCAGTAGTGAGGGGGCCACTAACGAGCAGTACTTC. Encoded protein: CASSEGATNEQYF. The complete variable domain, with remaining parts taken from reference TRBV19 and TRBJ2-7, reads DGGITQSPKYLFRKEGQNVTLSCEQNLNHDAMYWYRQDPGQGLRLIYYSQIVNDFQKGDIAEGYSVSREKKESFPLTVTSAQKNPTAFYLCASSEGATNEQYFGPGTRLTVT.

This clone was detected a few times. This rearrangement joins TRBV6-1 to TRBJ2-7, with D possibly matching TRBD2 (6 bases). Germline V gene sequence: CDR1 MNHNS, CDR2 SASEGT. The V and J ends lost 4 bases and 2 bases respectively, with 15 bases between them. This CDR3 has 15 amino acids. CDR3 coding DNA: TGTGCCAGCAGTGGGGGGGAGAGGTTCGCCTACGAGCAGTACTTC. Amino acids: CASSGGERFAYEQYF.

This clone was recorded only once. This chain connects TRBV10-1 to TRBJ2-2; 8 nucleotides line up with TRBD2. CDR3 length: 16 residues. The germline CDR1 and CDR2 sequences are WNHNN and SYGVQD (reference sequence). J was trimmed by 0 bases and V by 5 bases; bases with no gene match: 5. The CDR3: CASSREAGANTGELFF. For the CDR3, the DNA is TGCGCCAGCAGTAGGGAAGCGGGAGCGAACACCGGGGAGCTGTTTTTT.

A single count supports this clone. The rearrangement uses TRBV19 and TRBJ2-7; D not resolved. The CDR3 runs to 12 residues. V was pared by 3 bases and J by 2 bases, with 5 bases between. The germline gives CDR1 LNHDA, CDR2 SQIVND (reference sequence). The CDR3 loop is CASSIRTYEQYF. CDR3 DNA: TGTGCCAGTAGTATCCGTACCTACGAGCAGTACTTC.

The chain is built from TRBV6-6 and TRBJ2-7, with 10 bases matching TRBD2. Germline CDR1 reads MNHNY; CDR2 reads SVGAGI (reference sequence). The CDR3 covers 16 residues. V was pared by 1 base and J by 5 bases, with 8 bases of the junction left unmatched. CDR3 nucleotide sequence: TGTGCCAGCAGTTACTTACAGCGGGGGGGCCTCCACGAGCAGTACTTC. It specifies CASSYLQRGGLHEQYF.

The chain carries TRBV28 and TRBJ2-7; 9 bases line up with TRBD1. Per the germline V gene, CDR1 is MDHEN and CDR2 is SYDVKM. The CDR3 has 15 residues. V dropped 4 bases and J dropped 6; count of bases not matched to a gene: 10. The CDR3 region is CASSSAGTGKGEQYF. The DNA of the CDR3 is TGTGCCAGCAGTTCCGCCGGGACAGGGAAAGGCGAGCAGTACTTC. Full variable domain (missing parts from reference TRBV28 and TRBJ2-7): DVKVTQSSRYLVKRTGEKVFLECVQDMDHENMFWYRQDPGLGLRLIYFSYDVKMKEKGDIPEGYSVSREKKERFSLILESASTNQTSMYLCASSSAGTGKGEQYFGPGTRLTVT.

The chain employs TRBV19 and TRBJ2-7; 7 bases align to TRBD2. The CDR3 covers 16 residues. The V and J ends lost 5 bases and 4 bases, in that order; junction bases with no gene match: 14. Germline-derived CDR1 and CDR2 are LNHDA and SQIVND (reference sequence). The CDR3 nucleotides read TGTGCCAGTAGTCAATTCCGCGGGGAGGGCGGATACGAGCAGTACTTC. This gives the protein CASSQFRGEGGYEQYF.

J is TRBJ1-1 and V is TRBV5-6; 9 positions agree with TRBD1. The CDR3 contains 14 residues. V trimming: 3 bases; J trimming: 4 bases; junction bases outside the gene matches: 4. Germline CDR1 reads SGHDT; CDR2 reads YYEEEE. The CDR3 reads CASSYRTGATEAFF. The DNA of the CDR3 is TGTGCCAGCAGCTACCGGACAGGGGCCACTGAAGCTTTCTTT.

The chain joins TRBV20-1 to TRBJ2-3, with a weak D call TRBD2 (5 bases). This CDR3 has 10 amino acids. Germline CDR1 DFQATT, CDR2 SNEGSKA (reference sequence). The V end lost 7 bases, the J end lost 4 bases, and 6 bases lay between the germline ends. CDR3 protein: CSGAADTQYF. CDR3 DNA: TGCAGTGGAGCGGCAGATACGCAGTATTTT.

This clone was counted once. This chain joins TRBV4-1 and TRBJ2-7; TRBD2 agrees at 11 bases. This CDR3 is built from 15 residues. Per the germline V gene, CDR1 is MGHRA and CDR2 is YSYEKL. Trimming at V came to 4 bases and at J to 2 bases, leaving 4 bases not matched to a gene. CDR3 in amino acids: CASSPGTSGAYEQYF. CDR3 coding DNA: TGCGCCAGCAGCCCCGGGACTAGCGGAGCCTACGAGCAGTACTTC.